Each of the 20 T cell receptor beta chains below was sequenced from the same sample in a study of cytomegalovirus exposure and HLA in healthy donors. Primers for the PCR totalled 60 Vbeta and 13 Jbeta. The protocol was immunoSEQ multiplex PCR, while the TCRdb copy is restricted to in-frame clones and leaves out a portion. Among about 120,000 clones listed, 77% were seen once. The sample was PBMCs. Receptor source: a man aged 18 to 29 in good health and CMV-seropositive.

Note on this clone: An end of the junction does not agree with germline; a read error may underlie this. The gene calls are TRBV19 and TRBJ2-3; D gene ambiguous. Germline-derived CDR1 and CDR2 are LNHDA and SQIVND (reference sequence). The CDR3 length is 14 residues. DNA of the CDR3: TGTGCCAGTAGGATAGGGCTGGGCACAGATACGCAGTATTTT. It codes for CASRIGLGTDTQYF.

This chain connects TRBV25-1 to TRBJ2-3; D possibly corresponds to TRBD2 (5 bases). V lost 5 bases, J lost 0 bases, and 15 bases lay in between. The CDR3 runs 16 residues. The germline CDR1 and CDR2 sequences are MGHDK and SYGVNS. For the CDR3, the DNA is TGTGCCAGCAGTATTTGGACTCCACCAAGCACAGATACGCAGTATTTT. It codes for CASSIWTPPSTDTQYF. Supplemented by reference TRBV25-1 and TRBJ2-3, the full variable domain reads EADIYQTPRYLVIGTGKKITLECSQTMGHDKMYWYQQDPGMELHLIHYSYGVNSTEKGDLSSESTVSRIRTEHFPLTLESARPSHTSQYLCASSIWTPPSTDTQYFGPGTRLTVL.

CDR3 protein: CASSLIVANSYEQYF. Written as DNA, the CDR3 is TGTGCCAGCAGTTTAATCGTCGCTAACAGCTACGAGCAGTACTTC. This chain connects TRBV28 to TRBJ2-7; D gene uncertain. CDR3 size: 15 residues. Germline V gene sequence: CDR1 MDHEN, CDR2 SYDVKM. Trimming left V 2 bases short and J 3 bases short, with 14 bases between.

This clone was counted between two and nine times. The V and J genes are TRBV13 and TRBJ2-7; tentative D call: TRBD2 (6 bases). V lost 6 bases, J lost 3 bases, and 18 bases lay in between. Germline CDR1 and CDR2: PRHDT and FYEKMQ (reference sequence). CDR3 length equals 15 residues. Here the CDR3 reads CASSYGGRDGYEQYF. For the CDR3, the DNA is TGTGCCAGCAGTTACGGGGGACGCGATGGCTACGAGCAGTACTTC.

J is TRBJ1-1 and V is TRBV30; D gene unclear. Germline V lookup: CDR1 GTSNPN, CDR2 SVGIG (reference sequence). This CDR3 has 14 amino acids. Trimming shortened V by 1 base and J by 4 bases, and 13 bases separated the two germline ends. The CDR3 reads CAWSGDNSLTEAFF. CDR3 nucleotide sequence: TGTGCCTGGAGTGGAGATAACAGCCTCACTGAAGCTTTCTTT.

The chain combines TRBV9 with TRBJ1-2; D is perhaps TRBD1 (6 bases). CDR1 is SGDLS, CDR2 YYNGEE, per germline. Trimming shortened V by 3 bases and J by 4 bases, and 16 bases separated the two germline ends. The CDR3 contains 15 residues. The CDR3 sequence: CASSEDGGQAYGYTF. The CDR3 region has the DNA TGTGCCAGCAGCGAAGACGGGGGGCAGGCCTATGGCTACACCTTC.

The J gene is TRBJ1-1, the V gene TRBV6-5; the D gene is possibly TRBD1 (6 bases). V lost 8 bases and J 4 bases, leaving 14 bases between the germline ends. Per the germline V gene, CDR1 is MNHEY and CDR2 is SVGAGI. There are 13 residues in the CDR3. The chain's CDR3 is CASGEQGPTEAFF. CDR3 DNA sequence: TGTGCCAGCGGTGAACAGGGTCCCACTGAAGCTTTCTTT.

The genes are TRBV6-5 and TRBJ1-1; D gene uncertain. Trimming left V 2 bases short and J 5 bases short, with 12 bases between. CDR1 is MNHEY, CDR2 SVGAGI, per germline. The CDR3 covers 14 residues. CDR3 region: CASSYRTPTTEAFF. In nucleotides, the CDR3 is TGTGCCAGCAGTTACCGTACCCCTACTACTGAAGCTTTCTTT.

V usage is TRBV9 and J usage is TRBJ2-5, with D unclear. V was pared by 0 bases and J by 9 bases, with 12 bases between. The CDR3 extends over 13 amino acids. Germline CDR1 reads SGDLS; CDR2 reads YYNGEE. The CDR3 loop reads CASSVGPLVAQYF. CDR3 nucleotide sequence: TGTGCCAGCAGCGTAGGCCCCTTGGTAGCCCAGTACTTC.

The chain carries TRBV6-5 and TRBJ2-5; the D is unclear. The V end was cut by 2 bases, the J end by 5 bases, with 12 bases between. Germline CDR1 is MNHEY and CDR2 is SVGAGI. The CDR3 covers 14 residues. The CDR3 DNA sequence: TGTGCCAGCAGTTACCCTGGGCCTCGGGAGACCCAGTACTTC. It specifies CASSYPGPRETQYF.

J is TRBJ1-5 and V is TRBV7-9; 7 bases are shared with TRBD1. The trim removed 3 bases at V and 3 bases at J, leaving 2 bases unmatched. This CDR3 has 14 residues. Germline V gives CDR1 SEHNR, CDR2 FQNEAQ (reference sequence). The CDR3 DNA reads TGTGCCAGCAGCTTTACAGGGGCCAATCAGCCCCAGCATTTT. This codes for CASSFTGANQPQHF.

In DNA form, the CDR3 reads TGTGCCAGCAGCTCAGGAGGGTACGGGGGGACTATCCAAGAGACCCAGTACTTC. Protein: CASSSGGYGGTIQETQYF. The chain combines TRBV7-8 with TRBJ2-5; TRBD2 matches 7 bases. CDR1 SGHVS and CDR2 FQNEAQ come from the germline V gene. The CDR3 is 18 residues long. Germline trimming cut 4 bases from V and 1 base from J; bases unmatched to any gene: 15.

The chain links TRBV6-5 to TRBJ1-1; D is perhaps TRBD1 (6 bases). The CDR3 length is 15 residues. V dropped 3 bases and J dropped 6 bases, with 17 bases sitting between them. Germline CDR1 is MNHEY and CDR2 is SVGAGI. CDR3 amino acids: CASSYRSRGYAEAFF. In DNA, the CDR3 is TGTGCCAGCAGTTATCGGTCCAGGGGTTACGCTGAAGCTTTCTTT.

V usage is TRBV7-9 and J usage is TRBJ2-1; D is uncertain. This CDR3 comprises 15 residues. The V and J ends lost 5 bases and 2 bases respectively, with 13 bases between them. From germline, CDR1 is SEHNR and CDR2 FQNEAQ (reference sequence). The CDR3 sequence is CASSTTPTPYNEQFF. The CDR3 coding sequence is TGTGCCAGCAGCACCACACCGACACCCTACAATGAGCAGTTCTTC.

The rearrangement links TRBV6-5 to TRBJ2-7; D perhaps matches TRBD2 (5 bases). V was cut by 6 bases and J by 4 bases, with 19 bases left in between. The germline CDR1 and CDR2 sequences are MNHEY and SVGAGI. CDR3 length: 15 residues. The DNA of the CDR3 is TGTGCCAGCAGGCCAGGACTCCAAGGAGCGTACGAGCAGTACTTC. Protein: CASRPGLQGAYEQYF.

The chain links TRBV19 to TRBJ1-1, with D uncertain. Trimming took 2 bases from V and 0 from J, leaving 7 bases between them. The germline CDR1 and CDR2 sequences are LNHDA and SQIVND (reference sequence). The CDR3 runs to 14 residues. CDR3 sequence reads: CASSITGVNTEAFF. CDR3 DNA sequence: TGTGCCAGTAGTATAACCGGGGTGAACACTGAAGCTTTCTTT.

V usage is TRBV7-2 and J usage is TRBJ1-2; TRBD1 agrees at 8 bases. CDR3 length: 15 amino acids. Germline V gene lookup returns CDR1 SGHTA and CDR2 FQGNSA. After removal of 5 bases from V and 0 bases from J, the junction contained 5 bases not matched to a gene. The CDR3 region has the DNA TGTGCCAGCAGCCTACAGGGGGGGGCTAACTATGGCTACACCTTC. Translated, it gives CASSLQGGANYGYTF. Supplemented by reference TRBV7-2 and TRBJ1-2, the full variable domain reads GAGVSQSPSNKVTEKGKDVELRCDPISGHTALYWYRQSLGQGLEFLIYFQGNSAPDKSGLPSDRFSAERTGGSVSTLTIQRTQQEDSAVYLCASSLQGGANYGYTFGSGTRLTVV.

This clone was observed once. In DNA, the CDR3 is TGTGCCAGCAGTTACTCCGGAGGGGTGGACGAGCAGTACTTC. Amino acids: CASSYSGGVDEQYF. The chain couples TRBV6-6 to TRBJ2-7, with a tentative D call TRBD2 (6 bases). CDR1 MNHNY and CDR2 SVGAGI come from the germline V gene (reference sequence). V gave up 0 bases and J gave up 5 bases, with 11 bases separating them. CDR3 length equals 14 residues.

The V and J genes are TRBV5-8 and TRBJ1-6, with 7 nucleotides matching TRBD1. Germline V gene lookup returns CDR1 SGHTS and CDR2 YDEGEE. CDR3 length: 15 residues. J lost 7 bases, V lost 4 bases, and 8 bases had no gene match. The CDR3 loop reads CASSADRMGNSPLHF. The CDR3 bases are TGTGCCAGCAGCGCGGACAGGATGGGAAATTCACCCCTCCACTTT.

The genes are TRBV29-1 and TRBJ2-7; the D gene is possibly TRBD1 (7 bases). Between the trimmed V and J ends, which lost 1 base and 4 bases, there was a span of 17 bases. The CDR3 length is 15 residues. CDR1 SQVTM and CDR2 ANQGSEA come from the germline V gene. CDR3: CSVEGHRGGTYEQYF. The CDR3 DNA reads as TGCAGCGTTGAAGGTCACAGGGGAGGAACGTACGAGCAGTACTTC.